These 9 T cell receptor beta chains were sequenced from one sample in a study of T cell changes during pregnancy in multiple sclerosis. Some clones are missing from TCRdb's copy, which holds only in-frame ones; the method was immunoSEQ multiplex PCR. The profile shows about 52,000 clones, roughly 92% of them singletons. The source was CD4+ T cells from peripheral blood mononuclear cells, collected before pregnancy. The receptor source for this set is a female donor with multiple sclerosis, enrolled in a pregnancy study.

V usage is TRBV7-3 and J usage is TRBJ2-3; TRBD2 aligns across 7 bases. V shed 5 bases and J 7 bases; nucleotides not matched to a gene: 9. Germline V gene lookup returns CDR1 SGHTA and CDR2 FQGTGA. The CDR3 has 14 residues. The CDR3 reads CASSPTSVSNTQYF. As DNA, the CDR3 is TGTGCCAGCAGCCCTACTAGCGTTTCAAATACGCAGTATTTT.

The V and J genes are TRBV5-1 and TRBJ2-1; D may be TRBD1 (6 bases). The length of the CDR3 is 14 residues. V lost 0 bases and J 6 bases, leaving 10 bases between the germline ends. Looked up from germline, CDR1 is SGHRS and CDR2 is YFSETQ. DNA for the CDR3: TGCGCCAGCAGCTTGGCAGGGGCGGCCAATGAGCAGTTCTTC. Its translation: CASSLAGAANEQFF.

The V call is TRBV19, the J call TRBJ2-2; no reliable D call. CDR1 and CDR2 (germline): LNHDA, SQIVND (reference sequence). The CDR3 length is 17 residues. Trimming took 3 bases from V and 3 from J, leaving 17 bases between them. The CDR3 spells CASSIGLFPRHTGELFF. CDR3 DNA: TGTGCCAGTAGTATTGGGCTCTTTCCGAGACACACCGGGGAGCTGTTTTTT.

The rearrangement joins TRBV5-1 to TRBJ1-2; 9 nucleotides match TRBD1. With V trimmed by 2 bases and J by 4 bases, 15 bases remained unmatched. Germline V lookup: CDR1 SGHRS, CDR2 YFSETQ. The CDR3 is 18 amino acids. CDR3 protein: CASSFTTGGLVVSYGYTF. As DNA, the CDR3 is TGCGCCAGCAGCTTTACCACAGGGGGCCTAGTGGTAAGCTATGGCTACACCTTC. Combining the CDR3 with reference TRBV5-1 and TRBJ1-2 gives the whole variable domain KAGVTQTPRYLIKTRGQQVTLSCSPISGHRSVSWYQQTPGQGLQFLFEYFSETQRNKGNFPGRFSGRQFSNSRSEMNVSTLELGDSALYLCASSFTTGGLVVSYGYTFGSGTRLTVV.

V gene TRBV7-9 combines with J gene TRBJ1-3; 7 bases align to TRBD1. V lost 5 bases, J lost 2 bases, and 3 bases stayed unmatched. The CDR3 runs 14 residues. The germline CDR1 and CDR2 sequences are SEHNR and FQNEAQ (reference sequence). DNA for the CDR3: TGTGCCAGCAGCCGGACAGGAGCTGGAAACACCATATATTTT. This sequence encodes CASSRTGAGNTIYF.

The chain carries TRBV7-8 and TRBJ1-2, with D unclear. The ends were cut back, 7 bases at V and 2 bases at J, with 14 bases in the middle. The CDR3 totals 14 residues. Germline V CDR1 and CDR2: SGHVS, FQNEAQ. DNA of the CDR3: TGTGCCAGCATCCCACTACGGTTCAACTATGGCTACACCTTC. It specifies CASIPLRFNYGYTF.

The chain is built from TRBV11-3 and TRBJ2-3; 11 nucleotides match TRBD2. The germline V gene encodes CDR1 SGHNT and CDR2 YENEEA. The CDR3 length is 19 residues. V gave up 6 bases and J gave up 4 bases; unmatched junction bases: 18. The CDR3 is CASSSTSGRDGYNADTQYF. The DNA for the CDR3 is TGTGCCAGCAGTTCAACTAGCGGGAGAGATGGTTATAATGCAGATACGCAGTATTTT.

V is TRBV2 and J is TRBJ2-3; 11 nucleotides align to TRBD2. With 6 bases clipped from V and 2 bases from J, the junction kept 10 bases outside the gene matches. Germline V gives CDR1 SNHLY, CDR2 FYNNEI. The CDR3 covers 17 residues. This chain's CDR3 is CASSPSGSGRATDTQYF. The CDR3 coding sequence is TGTGCCAGCAGCCCCTCCGGTAGCGGGAGGGCCACAGATACGCAGTATTTT.

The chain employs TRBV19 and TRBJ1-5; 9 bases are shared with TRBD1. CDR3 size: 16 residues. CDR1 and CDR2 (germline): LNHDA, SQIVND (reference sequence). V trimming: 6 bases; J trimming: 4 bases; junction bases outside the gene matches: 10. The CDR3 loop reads CASRSPTGGPNQPQHF. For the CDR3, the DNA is TGTGCCAGTAGGAGTCCGACAGGGGGTCCTAATCAGCCCCAGCATTTT.